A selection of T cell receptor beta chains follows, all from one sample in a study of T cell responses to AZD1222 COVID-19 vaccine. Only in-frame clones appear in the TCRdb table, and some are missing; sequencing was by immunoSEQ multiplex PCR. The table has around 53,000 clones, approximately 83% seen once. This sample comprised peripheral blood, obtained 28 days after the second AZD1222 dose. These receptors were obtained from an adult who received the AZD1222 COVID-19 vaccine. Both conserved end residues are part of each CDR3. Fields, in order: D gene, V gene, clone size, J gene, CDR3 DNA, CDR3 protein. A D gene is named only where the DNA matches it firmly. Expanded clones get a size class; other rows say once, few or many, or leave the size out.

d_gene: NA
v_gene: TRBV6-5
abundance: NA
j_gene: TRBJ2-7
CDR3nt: TGTGCCAGCAGTATACAGGTCTACGAGCAGTACTTC
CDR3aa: CASSIQVYEQYF

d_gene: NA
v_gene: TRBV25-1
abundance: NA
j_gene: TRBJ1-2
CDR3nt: TGTGCCAGCACGCCTGGGAAAACATTAAACTATGGCTACACCTTC
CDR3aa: CASTPGKTLNYGYTF

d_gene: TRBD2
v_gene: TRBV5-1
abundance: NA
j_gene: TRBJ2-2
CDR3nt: TGCGCCAGCAGCTCTCTAGCGGGTACGAACACCGGGGAGCTGTTTTTT
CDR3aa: CASSSLAGTNTGELFF

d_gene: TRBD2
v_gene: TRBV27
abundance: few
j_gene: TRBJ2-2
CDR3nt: TGTGCCAGCAGTTTACGTCTAGCGGGGAACACCGGGGAGCTGTTTTTT
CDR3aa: CASSLRLAGNTGELFF

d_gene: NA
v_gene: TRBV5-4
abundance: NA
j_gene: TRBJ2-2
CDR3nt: TGTGCCAGCAGCTGGGGCGGGCTAAACACCGGGGAGCTGTTTTTT
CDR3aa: CASSWGGLNTGELFF

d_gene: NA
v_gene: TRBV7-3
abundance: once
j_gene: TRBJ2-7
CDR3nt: TGTGCCAGCAGCTTAAATCCACCGGGGGCCGCAAGCTCCTACGAGCAGTACTTC
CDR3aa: CASSLNPPGAASSYEQYF

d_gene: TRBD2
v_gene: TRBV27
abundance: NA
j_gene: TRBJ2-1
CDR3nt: TGTGCCAGCAGTGGTACTAGCGGTGCCAATCAGCAGTTCTTC
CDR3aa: CASSGTSGANQQFF

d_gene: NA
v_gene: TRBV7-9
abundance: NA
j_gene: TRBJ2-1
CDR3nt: TGTGCCAGCAGCTTAGAGGCTGGGTACAATGAGCAGTTCTTC
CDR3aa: CASSLEAGYNEQFF

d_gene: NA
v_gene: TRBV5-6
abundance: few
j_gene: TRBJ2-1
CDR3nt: TGTGCCAGCAGCTTGGGGGCGGGTAGTTCGAGGGGTGAGCAGTTCTTC
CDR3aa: CASSLGAGSSRGEQFF

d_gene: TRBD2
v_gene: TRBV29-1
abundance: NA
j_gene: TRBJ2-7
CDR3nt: TGCAGCGTCCTCAAACTAGCGGGATTGTCCTACGAGCAGTACTTC
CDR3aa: CSVLKLAGLSYEQYF

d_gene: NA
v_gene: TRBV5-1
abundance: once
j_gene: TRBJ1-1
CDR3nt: TGCGCCAGCAGCTTGGTGGTGGGGCGGAACACTGAAGCTTTCTTT
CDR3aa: CASSLVVGRNTEAFF

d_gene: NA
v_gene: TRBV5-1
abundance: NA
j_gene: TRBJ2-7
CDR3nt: TGCGCCAGCAGCACGCGACGGAGTACCTCCACCTACGAGCAGTACTTC
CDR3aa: CASSTRRSTSTYEQYF

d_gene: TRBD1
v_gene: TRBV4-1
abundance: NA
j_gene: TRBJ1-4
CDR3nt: TGCGCCAGCAGCCAGACAGGGACGTTCTTGAAAAAACTGTTTTTT
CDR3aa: CASSQTGTFLKKLFF

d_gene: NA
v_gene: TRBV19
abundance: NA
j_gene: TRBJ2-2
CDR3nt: TGTGCCAGTAGTTTTGCGAATACCGGGGAGCTGTTTTTT
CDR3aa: CASSFANTGELFF

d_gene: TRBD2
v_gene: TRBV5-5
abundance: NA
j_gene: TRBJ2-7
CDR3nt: TGTGCCAGCAGCTTGGCCGTCTTGGGGGGGTCGGACGAGCAGTACTTC
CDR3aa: CASSLAVLGGSDEQYF

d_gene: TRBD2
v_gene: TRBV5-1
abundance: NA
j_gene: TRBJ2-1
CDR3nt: TGCGCCAGCAGCACGGGACTAGCGGGAGCGGATGAGCAGTTCTTC
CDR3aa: CASSTGLAGADEQFF

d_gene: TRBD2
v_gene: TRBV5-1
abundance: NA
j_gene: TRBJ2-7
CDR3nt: TGCGCCAGCAGCTCAAGCGGGAACTACGAGCAGTACTTC
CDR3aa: CASSSSGNYEQYF

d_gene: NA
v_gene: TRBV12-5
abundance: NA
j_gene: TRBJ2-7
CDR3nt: TGTGCTAGTGGTTTTGCAGGGACCTACGAGCAGTACTTC
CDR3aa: CASGFAGTYEQYF

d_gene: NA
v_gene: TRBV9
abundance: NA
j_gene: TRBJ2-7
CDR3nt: TGTGCCAGCAGTGCCCTTGAGGGGGAGGGAGAGTACGAGCAGTACTTC
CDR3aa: CASSALEGEGEYEQYF

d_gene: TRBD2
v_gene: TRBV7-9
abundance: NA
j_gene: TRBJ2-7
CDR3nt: TGTGCCAGCAATCCTAGCGGGGAATCCGAGCAGTACTTC
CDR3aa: CASNPSGESEQYF

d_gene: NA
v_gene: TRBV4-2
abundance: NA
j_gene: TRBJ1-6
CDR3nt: TGTGCCAGCAGCCAAGAGGCAGGTCGAGATTCACCCCTCCACTTT
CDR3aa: CASSQEAGRDSPLHF

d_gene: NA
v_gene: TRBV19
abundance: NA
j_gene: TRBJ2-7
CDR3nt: TGTGCCAGTGGTTTGGCGCCCACCTACGAGCAGTACTTC
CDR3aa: CASGLAPTYEQYF

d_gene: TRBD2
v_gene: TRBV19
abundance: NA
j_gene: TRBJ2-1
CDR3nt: TGTGCCAGTAGTATCGGACTAGCGGGAGGGAGGTACAATGAGCAGTTCTTC
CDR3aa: CASSIGLAGGRYNEQFF

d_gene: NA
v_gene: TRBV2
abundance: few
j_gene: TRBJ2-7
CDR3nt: TGTGCCAGCAGTGAAGATGGGGGGCTGGGTTTTTTAGTGTCCTACGAGCAGTACTTC
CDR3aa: CASSEDGGLGFLVSYEQYF

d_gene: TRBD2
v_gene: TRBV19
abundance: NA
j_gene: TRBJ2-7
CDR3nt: TGTGCCAGTAGTATTGGAGGGGAGGGTAAACAGTACTTC
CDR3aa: CASSIGGEGKQYF

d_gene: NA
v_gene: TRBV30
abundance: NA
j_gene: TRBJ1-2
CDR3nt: TGTGCCTGGAACCCCCCAGGGTCGTATGGCTACACCTTC
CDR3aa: CAWNPPGSYGYTF

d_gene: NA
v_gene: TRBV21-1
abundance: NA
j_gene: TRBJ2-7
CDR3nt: TGTGCCCCACCCTCACCGACCTACGAGCAGTACTTC
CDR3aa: CAPPSPTYEQYF

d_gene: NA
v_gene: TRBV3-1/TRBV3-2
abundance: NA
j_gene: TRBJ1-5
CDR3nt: TGTGCCAGCAGCCACGCTTCCAGGGATCAGCCCCAGCATTTT
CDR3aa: CASSHASRDQPQHF

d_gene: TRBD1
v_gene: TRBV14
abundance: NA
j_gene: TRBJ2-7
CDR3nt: TGTGCCAGCAGTAAGGGGGACAGTTACGAGCAGTACTTC
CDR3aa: CASSKGDSYEQYF

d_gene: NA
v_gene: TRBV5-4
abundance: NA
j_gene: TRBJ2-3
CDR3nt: TGTGCCAGCAGCGGCGGGACTTTTCAGATCACAGATACGCAGTATTTT
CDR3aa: CASSGGTFQITDTQYF

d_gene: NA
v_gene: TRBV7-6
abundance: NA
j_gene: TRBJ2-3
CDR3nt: TGTGCCAGCAGCCTGGAGGCAAGCACAGATACGCAGTATTTT
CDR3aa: CASSLEASTDTQYF

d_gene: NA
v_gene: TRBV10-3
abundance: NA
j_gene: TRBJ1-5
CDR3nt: TGTGCCATCAGCCCACAGGGTGATGAGCCCCAGCATTTT
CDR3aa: CAISPQGDEPQHF

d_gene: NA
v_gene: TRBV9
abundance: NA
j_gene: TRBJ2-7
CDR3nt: TGTGCCAGCAGCGAGAGCGGCTATTCCTACGAGCAGTACTTC
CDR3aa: CASSESGYSYEQYF

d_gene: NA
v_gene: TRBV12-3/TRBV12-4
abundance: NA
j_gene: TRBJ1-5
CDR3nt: TGTGCCAGCAGTTTGTATAGCAATCAGCCCCAGCATTTT
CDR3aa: CASSLYSNQPQHF

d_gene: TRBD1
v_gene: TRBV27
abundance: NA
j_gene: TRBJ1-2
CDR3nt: TGTGCCAGCAGTTTCCACACAGGGGGACACTATGGCTACACCTTC
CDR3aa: CASSFHTGGHYGYTF

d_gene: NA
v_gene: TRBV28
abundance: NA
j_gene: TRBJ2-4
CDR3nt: TGTGCCAGCAGTTTACTTGGAGGCGCGCCCAAAAACATTCAGTACTTC
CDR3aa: CASSLLGGAPKNIQYF

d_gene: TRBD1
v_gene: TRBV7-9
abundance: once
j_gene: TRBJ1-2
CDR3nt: TGTGCCAGCAGCTTAGGCAATACAGGGGGCAACTATGGCTACACCTTC
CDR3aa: CASSLGNTGGNYGYTF

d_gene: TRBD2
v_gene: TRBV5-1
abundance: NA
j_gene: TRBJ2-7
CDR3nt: TGCGCCAGCAAAACGATAAGCGGGAGTTTCTACGAGCAGTACTTC
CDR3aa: CASKTISGSFYEQYF

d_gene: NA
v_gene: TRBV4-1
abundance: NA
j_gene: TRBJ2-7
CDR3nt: TGCGCCAGCAGCCAGACGGGACCCCCCGGTCGGGAGCAGTACTTC
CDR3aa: CASSQTGPPGREQYF

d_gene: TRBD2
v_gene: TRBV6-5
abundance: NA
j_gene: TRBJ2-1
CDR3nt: TGTGCCAGCAGTTACGAGGCGGGAGGAGAGGTTGAGCAGTTCTTC
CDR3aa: CASSYEAGGEVEQFF

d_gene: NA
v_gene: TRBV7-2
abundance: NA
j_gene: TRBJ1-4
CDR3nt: TGTGCCAGCAGCTTAGGCGGGGGCTCTCGAGAAAAACTGTTTTTT
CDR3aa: CASSLGGGSREKLFF